This T cell receptor (beta chain) comes out of a study of blood T cell repertoires in COVID-19. Study in general: Donors in the United States, Italy and Spain gave samples during acute or convalescent COVID-19.

Methods used by the authors: Counts of nucleated cells, estimated from reference gene primer amplification, were obtained. Clones were read by immunoSEQ multiplex PCR, and TCRdb kept only the in-frame ones, dropping some. Clone size and the V and J calls come from that table; the DNA yielded D and trimming. The sample yields about 260,000 clones, more than 75% seen once. The CDR3 has 13 residues. Trimming removed 6 bases from V and 5 bases from J; junction bases left unmatched: 4. CDR1 and CDR2 (germline): MNHEY, SVGAGI. The TCR was taken from a woman in her fifties or sixties with COVID-19, enrolled during active disease. V and J are TRBV6-5 and TRBJ2-7; 10 bases are a match to TRBD1. What was sequenced was peripheral blood. CDR3 amino acids: CASRSTGGHEQYF. The CDR3 DNA sequence: TGTGCCAGCAGATCGACAGGGGGCCACGAGCAGTACTTC.